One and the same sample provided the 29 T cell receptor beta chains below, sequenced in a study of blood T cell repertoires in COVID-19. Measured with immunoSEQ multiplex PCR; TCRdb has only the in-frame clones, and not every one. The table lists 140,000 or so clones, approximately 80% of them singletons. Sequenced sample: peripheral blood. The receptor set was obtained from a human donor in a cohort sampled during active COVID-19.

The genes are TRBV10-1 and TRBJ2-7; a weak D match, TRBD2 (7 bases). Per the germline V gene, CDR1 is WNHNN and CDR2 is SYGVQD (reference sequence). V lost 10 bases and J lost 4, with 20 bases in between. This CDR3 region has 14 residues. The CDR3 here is CATNTERGGYEQYF. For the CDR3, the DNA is TGCGCCACCAATACGGAAAGGGGGGGGTACGAGCAGTACTTC.

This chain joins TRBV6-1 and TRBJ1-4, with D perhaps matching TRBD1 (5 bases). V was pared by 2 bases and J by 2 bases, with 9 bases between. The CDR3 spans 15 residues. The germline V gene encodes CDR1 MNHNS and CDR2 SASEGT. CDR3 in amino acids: CASSEKGITNEKLFF. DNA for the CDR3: TGTGCCAGCAGTGAAAAGGGGATTACTAATGAAAAACTGTTTTTT.

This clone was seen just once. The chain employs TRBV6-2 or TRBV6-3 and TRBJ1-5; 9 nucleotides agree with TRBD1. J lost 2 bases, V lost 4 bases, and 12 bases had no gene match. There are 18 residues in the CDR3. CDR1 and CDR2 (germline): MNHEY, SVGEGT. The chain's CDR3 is CASSSLGTGTIGNQPQHF. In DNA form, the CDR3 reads TGTGCCAGCAGTTCCCTCGGGACAGGGACTATTGGCAATCAGCCCCAGCATTTT.

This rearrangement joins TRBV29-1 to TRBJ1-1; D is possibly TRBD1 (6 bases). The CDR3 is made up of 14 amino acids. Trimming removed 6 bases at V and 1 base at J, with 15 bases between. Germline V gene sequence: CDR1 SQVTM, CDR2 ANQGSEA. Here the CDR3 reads CSVLNPQGNTEAFF. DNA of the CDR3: TGCAGCGTACTAAACCCACAGGGGAACACTGAAGCTTTCTTT.

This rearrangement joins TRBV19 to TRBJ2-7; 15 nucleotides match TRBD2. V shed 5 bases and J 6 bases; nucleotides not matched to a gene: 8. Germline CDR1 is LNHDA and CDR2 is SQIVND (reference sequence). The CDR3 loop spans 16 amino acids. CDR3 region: CASSVGLAGGPGEQYF. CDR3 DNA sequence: TGTGCCAGTAGTGTCGGACTAGCGGGAGGGCCAGGCGAGCAGTACTTC.

CDR3 nucleotide sequence: TGCGCCAGCTGGGATAGCGGGAGAACTGAGACCCAGTACTTC. It encodes CASWDSGRTETQYF. The gene calls are TRBV5-1 and TRBJ2-5, with 9 bases aligning to TRBD2. Germline values: CDR1 SGHRS, CDR2 YFSETQ. The CDR3 is 14 residues long. V gave up 7 bases and J gave up 5 bases; unmatched junction bases: 9.

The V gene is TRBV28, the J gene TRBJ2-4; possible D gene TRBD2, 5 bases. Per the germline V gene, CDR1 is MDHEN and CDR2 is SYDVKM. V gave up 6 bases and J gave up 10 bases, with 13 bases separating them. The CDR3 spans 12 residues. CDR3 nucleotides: TGTGCCAGCAGCCTGGGGAGCGCTATTCAGTACTTC. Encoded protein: CASSLGSAIQYF.

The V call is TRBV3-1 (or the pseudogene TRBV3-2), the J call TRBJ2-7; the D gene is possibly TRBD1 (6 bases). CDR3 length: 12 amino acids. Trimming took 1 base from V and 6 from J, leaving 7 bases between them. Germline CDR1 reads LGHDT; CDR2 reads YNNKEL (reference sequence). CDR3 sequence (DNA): TGTGCCAGCAGCCAAGGGACAGCCGAGCAGTACTTC. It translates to CASSQGTAEQYF.

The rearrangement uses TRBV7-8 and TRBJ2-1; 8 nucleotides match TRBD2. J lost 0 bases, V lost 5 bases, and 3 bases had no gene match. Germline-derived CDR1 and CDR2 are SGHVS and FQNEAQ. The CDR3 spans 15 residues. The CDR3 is CASSPAGGSYNEQFF. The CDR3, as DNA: TGTGCCAGCAGCCCGGCGGGAGGCTCCTACAATGAGCAGTTCTTC.

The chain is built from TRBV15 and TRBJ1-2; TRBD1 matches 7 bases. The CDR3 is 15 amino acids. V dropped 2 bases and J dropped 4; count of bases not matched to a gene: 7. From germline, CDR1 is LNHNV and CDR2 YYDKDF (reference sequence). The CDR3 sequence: CATSRRAQGVYGYTF. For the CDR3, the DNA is TGTGCCACCAGCAGAAGGGCGCAGGGGGTCTATGGCTACACCTTC.

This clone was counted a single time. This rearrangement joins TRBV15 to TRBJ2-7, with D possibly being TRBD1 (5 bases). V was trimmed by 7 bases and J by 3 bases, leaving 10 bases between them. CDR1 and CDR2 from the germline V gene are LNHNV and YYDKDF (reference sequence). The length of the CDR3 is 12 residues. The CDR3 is CATKAQGYEQYF. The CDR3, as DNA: TGTGCCACCAAGGCGCAGGGCTACGAGCAGTACTTC.

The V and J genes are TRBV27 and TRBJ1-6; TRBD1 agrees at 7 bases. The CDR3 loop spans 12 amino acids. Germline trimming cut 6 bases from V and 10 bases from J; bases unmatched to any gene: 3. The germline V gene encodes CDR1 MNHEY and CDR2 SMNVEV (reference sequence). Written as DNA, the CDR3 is TGTGCCAGCAGCACAGGGGTCTCACCCCTCCACTTT. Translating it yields CASSTGVSPLHF.

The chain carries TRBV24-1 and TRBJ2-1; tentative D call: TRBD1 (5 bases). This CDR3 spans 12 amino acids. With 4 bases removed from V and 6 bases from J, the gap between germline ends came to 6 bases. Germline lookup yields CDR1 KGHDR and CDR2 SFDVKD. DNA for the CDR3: TGTGCCACCAGTGACCAGGGCAATGAGCAGTTCTTC. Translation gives CATSDQGNEQFF.

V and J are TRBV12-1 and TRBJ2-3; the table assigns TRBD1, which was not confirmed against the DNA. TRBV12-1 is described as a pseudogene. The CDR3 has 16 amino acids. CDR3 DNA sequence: TGTGCCAGCAGCTTTGCGGAGACAGGCCACACAGATACGCAGTATTTT. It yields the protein CASSFAETGHTDTQYF.

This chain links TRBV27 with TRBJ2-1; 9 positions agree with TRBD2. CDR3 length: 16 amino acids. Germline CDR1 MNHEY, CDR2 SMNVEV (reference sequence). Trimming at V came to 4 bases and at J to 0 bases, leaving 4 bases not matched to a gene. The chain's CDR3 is CASSSFSGSSYNEQFF. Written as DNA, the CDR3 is TGTGCCAGCAGTTCTTTTAGCGGGAGCTCCTACAATGAGCAGTTCTTC.

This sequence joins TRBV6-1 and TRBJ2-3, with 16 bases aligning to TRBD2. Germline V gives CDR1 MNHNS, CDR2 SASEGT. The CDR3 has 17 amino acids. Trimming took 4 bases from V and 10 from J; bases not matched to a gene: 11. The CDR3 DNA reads TGTGCCAGCAGTGCCACGGGACTAGCGGGAGGGCCGGTCCCGCAGTATTTT. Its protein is CASSATGLAGGPVPQYF.

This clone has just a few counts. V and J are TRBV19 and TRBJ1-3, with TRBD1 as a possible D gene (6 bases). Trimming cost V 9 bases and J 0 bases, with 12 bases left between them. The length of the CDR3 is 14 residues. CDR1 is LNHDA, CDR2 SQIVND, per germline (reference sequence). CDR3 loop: CASQPTGSGNTIYF. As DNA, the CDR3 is TGTGCCAGCCAACCGACAGGCTCTGGAAACACCATATATTTT.

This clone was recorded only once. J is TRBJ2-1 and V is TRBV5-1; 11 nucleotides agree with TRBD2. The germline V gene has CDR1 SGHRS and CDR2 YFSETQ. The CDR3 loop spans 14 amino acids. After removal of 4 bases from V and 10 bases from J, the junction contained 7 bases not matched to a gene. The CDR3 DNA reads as TGCGCCAGCAGCCCCGGGACTAGCGGCCTGGAGCAGTTCTTC. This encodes CASSPGTSGLEQFF.

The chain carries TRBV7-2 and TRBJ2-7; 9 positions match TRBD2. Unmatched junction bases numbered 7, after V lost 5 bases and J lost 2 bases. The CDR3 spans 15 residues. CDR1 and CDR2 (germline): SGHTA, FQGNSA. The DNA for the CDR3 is TGTGCCAGCAGCCCGGGGTGGACTAGCGCCTACGAGCAGTACTTC. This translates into CASSPGWTSAYEQYF.

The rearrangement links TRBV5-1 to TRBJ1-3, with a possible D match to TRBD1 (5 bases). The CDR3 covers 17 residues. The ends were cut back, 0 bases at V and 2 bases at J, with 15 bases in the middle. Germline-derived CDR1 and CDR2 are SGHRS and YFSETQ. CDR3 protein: CASSLGRGTTPGNTIYF. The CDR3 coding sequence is TGCGCCAGCAGCTTGGGACGGGGGACGACTCCTGGAAACACCATATATTTT.

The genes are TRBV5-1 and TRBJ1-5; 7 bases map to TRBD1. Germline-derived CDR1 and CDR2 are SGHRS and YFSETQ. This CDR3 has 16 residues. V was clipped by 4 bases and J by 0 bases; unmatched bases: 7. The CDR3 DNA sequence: TGCGCCAGCAGCCCCGGGACAGATAATAGCAATCAGCCCCAGCATTTT. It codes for CASSPGTDNSNQPQHF. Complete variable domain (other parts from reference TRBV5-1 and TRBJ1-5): KAGVTQTPRYLIKTRGQQVTLSCSPISGHRSVSWYQQTPGQGLQFLFEYFSETQRNKGNFPGRFSGRQFSNSRSEMNVSTLELGDSALYLCASSPGTDNSNQPQHFGDGTRLSIL.

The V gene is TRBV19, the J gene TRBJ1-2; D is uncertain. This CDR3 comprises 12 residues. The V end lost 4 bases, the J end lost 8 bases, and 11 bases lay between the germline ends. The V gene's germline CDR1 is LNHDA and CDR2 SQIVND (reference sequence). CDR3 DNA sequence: TGTGCCAGTAGTAGAACCTCCGGGGGCTACACCTTC. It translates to CASSRTSGGYTF.

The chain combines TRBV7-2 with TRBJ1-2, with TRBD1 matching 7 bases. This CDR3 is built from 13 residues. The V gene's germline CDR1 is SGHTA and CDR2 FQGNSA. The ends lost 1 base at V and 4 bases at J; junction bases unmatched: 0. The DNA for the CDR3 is TGTGCCAGCAGCTTAGACAGGGGCTATGGCTACACCTTC. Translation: CASSLDRGYGYTF.

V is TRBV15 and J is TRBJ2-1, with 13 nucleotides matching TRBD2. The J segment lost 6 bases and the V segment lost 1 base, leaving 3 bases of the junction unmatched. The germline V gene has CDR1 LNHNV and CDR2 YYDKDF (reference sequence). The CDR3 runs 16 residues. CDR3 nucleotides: TGTGCCACCAGCAGAGTTGGACTAGCGGGAGTCAATGAGCAGTTCTTC. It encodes CATSRVGLAGVNEQFF.

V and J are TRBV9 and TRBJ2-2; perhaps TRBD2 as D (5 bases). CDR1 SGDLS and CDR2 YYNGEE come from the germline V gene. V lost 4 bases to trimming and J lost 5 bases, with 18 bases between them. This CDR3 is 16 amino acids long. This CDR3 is CASSLGGLAQTGELFF. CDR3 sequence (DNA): TGTGCCAGCAGCTTAGGCGGGCTAGCCCAGACCGGGGAGCTGTTTTTT.

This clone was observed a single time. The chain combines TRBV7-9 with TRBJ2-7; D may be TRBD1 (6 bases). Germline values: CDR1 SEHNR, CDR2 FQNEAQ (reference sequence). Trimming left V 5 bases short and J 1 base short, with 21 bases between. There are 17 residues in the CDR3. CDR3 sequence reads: CASSANGDGQRSYEQYF. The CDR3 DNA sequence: TGTGCCAGCAGCGCAAACGGGGACGGACAGAGATCCTACGAGCAGTACTTC.

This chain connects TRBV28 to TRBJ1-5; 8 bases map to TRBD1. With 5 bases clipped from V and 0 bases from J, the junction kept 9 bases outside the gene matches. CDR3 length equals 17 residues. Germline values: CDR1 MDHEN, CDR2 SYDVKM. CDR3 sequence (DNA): TGTGCCAGCAGTCCCGGACAGGGAGGGTATAGCAATCAGCCCCAGCATTTT. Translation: CASSPGQGGYSNQPQHF.

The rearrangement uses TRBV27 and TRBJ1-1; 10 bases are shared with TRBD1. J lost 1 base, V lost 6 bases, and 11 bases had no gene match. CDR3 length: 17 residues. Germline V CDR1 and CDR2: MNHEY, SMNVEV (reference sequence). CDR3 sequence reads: CASRRFGTGEWNTEAFF. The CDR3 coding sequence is TGTGCCAGCAGACGGTTCGGGACAGGGGAGTGGAACACTGAAGCTTTCTTT.

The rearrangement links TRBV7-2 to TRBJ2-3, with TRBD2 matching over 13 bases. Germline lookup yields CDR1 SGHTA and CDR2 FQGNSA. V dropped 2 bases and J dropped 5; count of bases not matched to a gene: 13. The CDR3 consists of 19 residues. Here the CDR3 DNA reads TGTGCCAGCAGCTTAAGGGGTAGGACGGGACTAGCGGGGAGAGATACGCAGTATTTT. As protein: CASSLRGRTGLAGRDTQYF.